These T cell receptor beta chains were read from a single sample in a study of T cell responses to AZD1222 COVID-19 vaccine. Profiled with immunoSEQ multiplex PCR; TCRdb holds only in-frame clones, not every one. The sample holds about 83,000 clones, roughly 88% seen once. This sample comprised peripheral blood, obtained on day 0 of MenACWY control vaccination. The receptor set was obtained from an adult in good health. Both conserved end residues are part of each CDR3. A D gene is named only where the DNA matches it firmly. The listing skips clone size in some rows; elsewhere it reads once, few, many or a size class.

>TRBV6-5|TRBJ2-1|NA|15|NA
TGTGCCAGCAGTTACGCGGGTTTAGGAGGCGATGAGCAGTTCTTC
CASSYAGLGGDEQFF
>TRBV30|TRBJ1-3|NA|13|NA
TGTGCCTGGAGCTCCGGGATTGGAAACACCATATATTTT
CAWSSGIGNTIYF
>TRBV24-1|TRBJ2-7|NA|15|once
TGTGCCACCAGTGATGGGGGGAATATAGGGAACGAGCAGTACTTC
CATSDGGNIGNEQYF
>TRBV19|TRBJ1-2|NA|14|NA
TGTGCCAGTAGTGGCGGAGGGGATCTTTATGGCTACACCTTC
CASSGGGDLYGYTF
>TRBV2|TRBJ2-3|NA|14|NA
TGTGCCAGCAGGGGGGGCGGAATCACAGATACGCAGTATTTT
CASRGGGITDTQYF
>TRBV4-3|TRBJ1-4|NA|15|NA
TGCGCCAGCAGCCAACAGCTTGCAACTAATGAAAAACTGTTTTTT
CASSQQLATNEKLFF
>TRBV7-8|TRBJ2-7|NA|12|NA
TGTGCCAGCAGCTTAGCGACGGGGGAACGGTACTTC
CASSLATGERYF
>TRBV7-8|TRBJ2-3|TRBD2|15|NA
TGTGCCAGCAGCTCCTTAGCGGGAGGTACAGATACGCAGTATTTT
CASSSLAGGTDTQYF
>TRBV29-1|TRBJ1-3|NA|13|NA
TGCAGCGTTGATCCCGGACATGGGGACACCATATATTTT
CSVDPGHGDTIYF
>TRBV7-9|TRBJ2-1|NA|11|NA
TGTGCCAACCAGGGGAATAATGAGCAGTTCTTC
CANQGNNEQFF
>TRBV24-1|TRBJ2-1|TRBD2|16|NA
TGTGCCACCAGTGAAGGCGCGGGACTAGCGGACAATGAGCAGTTCTTC
CATSEGAGLADNEQFF
>TRBV6-1|TRBJ2-1|TRBD2|18|NA
TGTGCCAGCAGTGATTTCGGACTAGCGGGAAACTCCTACAATGAGCAGTTCTTC
CASSDFGLAGNSYNEQFF
>TRBV10-1|TRBJ1-6|NA|13|NA
TGCGCCAGCAGTCGGGGGAGAGATTCACCCCTCCACTTT
CASSRGRDSPLHF
>TRBV3-1/TRBV3-2|TRBJ1-1|TRBD1|13|NA
TGTGCCAGCAGCTCGGACAGGGCCCTTGAAGCTTTCTTT
CASSSDRALEAFF
>TRBV5-1|TRBJ2-7|TRBD2|16|NA
TGCGCCAGCAGCTCCCAACTTAGCGGGAGCACTCACGAGCAGTACTTC
CASSSQLSGSTHEQYF
>TRBV5-6|TRBJ1-2|NA|14|NA
TGTGCCAGCAGGCAACAGGGAGCTAACTATGGCTACACCTTC
CASRQQGANYGYTF
>TRBV29-1|TRBJ2-7|NA|11|NA
TGCAGCGTTGATAACAGCGGGGAGCAGTACTTC
CSVDNSGEQYF
>TRBV7-3|TRBJ2-6|NA|22|NA
TGTGCCAGCAGCTTATCGGCACAATTTGGGGCCTTGGCAATCTCTGGGGCCAACGTCCTGACTTTC
CASSLSAQFGALAISGANVLTF
>TRBV11-2|TRBJ2-7|NA|15|NA
TGTGCCAGCAGCCCGAGAGCAACAGGGTTGAACGAGCAGTACTTC
CASSPRATGLNEQYF
>TRBV27|TRBJ2-7|NA|11|NA
TGTGCCAGCAAGGAATCCTACGAGCAGTACTTC
CASKESYEQYF
>TRBV27|TRBJ2-3|TRBD2|19|NA
TGTGCCAGCAAAGGACTTGGTAGCGGGAGGGGAGAGGGCACAGATACGCAGTATTTT
CASKGLGSGRGEGTDTQYF
>TRBV5-8|TRBJ1-5|NA|16|few
TGTGCCAGCAGCTTGAGGCGGGGGTCAGGCAATCAGCCCCAGCATTTT
CASSLRRGSGNQPQHF